This TCR beta chain comes out of a study of blood T cell repertoires in COVID-19. Whole-study context: Sample material is recorded as cDNA or gDNA derived from T cells, B-cell-depleted T cells, or PBMCs.

This CDR3 comprises 15 residues. Trimming cost V 7 bases and J 1 base; bases outside gene matches: 8. Germline-derived CDR1 and CDR2 are SGHRS and YFSETQ. In the authors' methods: Amplification from reference gene primers served as the basis for estimated nucleated cell counts. TCRdb's copy holds only in-frame clones and misses some; the assay was immunoSEQ multiplex PCR. The D gene and trimming were derived from the DNA, and the V and J assignments and clone size from that table. The table records a few hundred thousand clones, around 88% of them present only once. Those enrolled, adults aged about 18 to 89 years, came from 20 to 25 US areas. In assigning cohorts, the study relied on participant-reported clinical history.

The chain couples TRBV5-1 to TRBJ1-3, with 7 bases that match TRBD1. The sequencing sample was made of PBMCs or T cells enriched from blood (not recorded which). The TCR originated in a woman aged 40-49 years with acute COVID-19. CDR3 protein: CASGAQGQSGNTIYF. The CDR3 nucleotides read TGCGCCAGCGGCGCACAGGGGCAGTCTGGAAACACCATATATTTT. The full variable domain, completed using reference TRBV5-1 and TRBJ1-3, is KAGVTQTPRYLIKTRGQQVTLSCSPISGHRSVSWYQQTPGQGLQFLFEYFSETQRNKGNFPGRFSGRQFSNSRSEMNVSTLELGDSALYLCASGAQGQSGNTIYFGEGSWLTVV.